The 23 T cell receptor beta chains listed next were all sequenced from one sample in a study of blood T cell repertoires in COVID-19. Libraries were prepared by immunoSEQ multiplex PCR; TCRdb keeps only in-frame clonotypes and omits some of them. The sample contains hundreds of thousands of clones, approximately 83% of which appear only once. Sequencing input: peripheral blood. The receptors were sampled from a man at least 80 years old with acute or convalescent COVID-19.

The chain recombines TRBV24-1 with TRBJ2-3, with 9 bases that match TRBD1. Germline V gene sequence: CDR1 KGHDR, CDR2 SFDVKD. The CDR3 consists of 17 residues. V shed 7 bases and J 3 bases; nucleotides not matched to a gene: 13. CDR3 sequence reads: CATRRGQGTHLTDTQYF. In DNA form, the CDR3 reads TGTGCCACCAGACGAGGACAGGGGACCCACTTGACAGATACGCAGTATTTT.

The chain has TRBV25-1 and TRBJ1-4, with D perhaps matching TRBD1 (5 bases). The CDR3 is 17 residues long. In germline, CDR1 is MGHDK, CDR2 SYGVNS. The V gene lost 1 base and the J gene lost 1 base, with 13 bases spanning the gap. The CDR3 protein is CASSEFEGAGTNEKLFF. Written as DNA, the CDR3 is TGTGCCAGCAGTGAATTCGAAGGGGCTGGAACTAATGAAAAACTGTTTTTT.

The rearrangement uses TRBV7-9 and TRBJ2-3, with a possible D match to TRBD2 (6 bases). Trimming removed 6 bases at V and 4 bases at J, with 14 bases between. Per the germline V gene, CDR1 is SEHNR and CDR2 is FQNEAQ (reference sequence). The CDR3 spans 14 residues. The CDR3 is CASSRTSNPDTQYF. CDR3 in DNA: TGTGCCAGCAGTCGAACTAGCAATCCAGATACGCAGTATTTT.

The chain combines TRBV10-3 with TRBJ2-1; TRBD2 agrees at 12 bases. V lost 8 bases and J lost 8; bases outside the gene matches: 10. The CDR3 extends over 15 amino acids. Per germline, CDR1 ENHRY and CDR2 SYGVKD. The CDR3 DNA reads as TGTGCCATCTCGGGAGGACTAGCGGGATTGTATGAGCAGTTCTTC. The encoded protein is CAISGGLAGLYEQFF.

This chain links TRBV24-1 with TRBJ2-3; the D gene is possibly TRBD1 (5 bases). V was pared by 7 bases and J by 4 bases, with 23 bases between. Germline V gene lookup returns CDR1 KGHDR and CDR2 SFDVKD. This CDR3 is built from 17 residues. The CDR3 nucleotides are TGTGCCACCAGCGACCCCCAGGGCTTCGAAGGGGCAGATACGCAGTATTTT. Its translation is CATSDPQGFEGADTQYF.

This clone is a singleton in its sample. The chain joins TRBV5-1 to TRBJ2-2; perhaps TRBD1 as D (6 bases). The V end lost 7 bases, the J end lost 11 bases, and 12 bases lay between the germline ends. The CDR3 spans 11 residues. Germline CDR1 is SGHRS and CDR2 is YFSETQ. The CDR3 sequence is CASSEGGELFF. The CDR3 bases are TGCGCCAGCTCCGAAGGGGGAGAGCTGTTTTTT.

The gene calls are TRBV9 and TRBJ2-7; no definite D call. The CDR3 is 12 residues long. Germline V gene sequence: CDR1 SGDLS, CDR2 YYNGEE. Trimming took off 10 bases at V and 7 bases at J, with 18 bases between the two ends. CDR3 sequence (DNA): TGTGCCCCCTCGGTACCGGGTTGGGAGCAGTACTTC. It yields the protein CAPSVPGWEQYF. The whole variable domain, remainder taken from reference TRBV9 and TRBJ2-7, is DSGVTQTPKHLITATGQRVTLRCSPRSGDLSVYWYQQSLDQGLQFLIQYYNGEERAKGNILERFSAQQFPDLHSELNLSSLELGDSALYFCAPSVPGWEQYFGPGTRLTVT.

This chain connects TRBV7-6 to TRBJ2-1, with 8 bases matching TRBD2. The CDR3 runs 17 residues. Losses at the gene ends were 1 base for V and 8 bases for J; bases not matched to a gene: 13. In germline, CDR1 is SGHVS, CDR2 FNYEAQ. DNA of the CDR3: TGTGCCAGCAGCTTAGAGGCGGCCGGGACTAGGGGCCATGAGCAGTTCTTC. Its translation is CASSLEAAGTRGHEQFF.

Worth noting for this clone: The sample holds other DNA sequences that translate to the same CDR3. The rearrangement joins TRBV12-3 or TRBV12-4 to TRBJ1-1; TRBD1 matches 7 bases. This CDR3 has 13 residues. Germline trimming cut 6 bases from V and 0 bases from J; bases unmatched to any gene: 1. The CDR3 loop reads CASRTGMNTEAFF. Here the CDR3 DNA reads TGTGCCAGCAGGACAGGGATGAACACTGAAGCTTTCTTT.

This clone was counted only a few times. The chain joins TRBV7-6 to TRBJ2-3; 7 bases agree with TRBD1. In germline, CDR1 is SGHVS, CDR2 FNYEAQ. The CDR3 sequence is 15 residues long. V was pared by 3 bases and J by 0 bases, with 3 bases of the junction left unmatched. The CDR3 loop reads CASSLAQGSTDTQYF. CDR3 nucleotide sequence: TGTGCCAGCAGCTTGGCACAGGGGAGCACAGATACGCAGTATTTT.

This clone is a singleton in its sample. The V and J genes are TRBV27 and TRBJ2-7, with 14 nucleotides matching TRBD2. V lost 4 bases and J lost 4; bases outside the gene matches: 6. Germline assignment: CDR1 MNHEY and CDR2 SMNVEV (reference sequence). The CDR3 runs 16 residues. The CDR3 nucleotides are TGTGCCAGCAGTTGGACTAGCGGGAGGAATCAGTACGAGCAGTACTTC. Translated, it gives CASSWTSGRNQYEQYF.

This chain links TRBV28 with TRBJ1-2, with unresolved D. CDR1 is MDHEN and CDR2 is SYDVKM in the germline V gene. The CDR3 extends over 18 amino acids. Trimming stripped 6 bases from V and 5 bases from J, with 28 bases between. CDR3 in DNA: TGTGCCAGCAGCCAGAGGAGGCTCAGAGGGAGGAACCGGTATGGCTACACCTTC. Its translation: CASSQRRLRGRNRYGYTF.

DNA of the CDR3: TGTGCCAGCGGAACAGGGGGAGACATTCAGTACTTC. This gives the protein CASGTGGDIQYF. The chain carries TRBV12-3 or TRBV12-4 and TRBJ2-4; 8 bases are shared with TRBD1. The CDR3 consists of 12 residues. The junction had 5 bases not matched to a gene; V was cut back by 8 bases and J by 8 bases.

The chain employs TRBV24-1 and TRBJ1-2, with 8 positions matching TRBD1. Germline V gene lookup returns CDR1 KGHDR and CDR2 SFDVKD. V was clipped by 4 bases and J by 8 bases; unmatched bases: 8. This CDR3 comprises 14 residues. As DNA, the CDR3 is TGTGCCACCAGTGACCTGGACAGGGTGGGAGGCTACACCTTC. As protein: CATSDLDRVGGYTF.

The chain employs TRBV6-5 and TRBJ1-5; 7 bases are shared with TRBD1. With 7 bases clipped from V and 2 bases from J, the junction kept 8 bases outside the gene matches. The germline V gene has CDR1 MNHEY and CDR2 SVGAGI. The CDR3 spans 15 residues. The CDR3 loop is CASMHRGTGNQPQHF. The CDR3 nucleotides are TGTGCCAGCATGCACAGGGGAACGGGCAATCAGCCCCAGCATTTT.

In nucleotides, the CDR3 is TGTGCCACCTCTCGAGGGGGGGGGCCCCCCTCCGGGGCCAACGTCCTGACTTTC. Translation gives CATSRGGGPPSGANVLTF. The rearrangement links TRBV19 to TRBJ2-6, with TRBD2 as a possible D gene (7 bases). The CDR3 has 18 amino acids. CDR1 and CDR2 (germline): LNHDA, SQIVND (reference sequence). V dropped 10 bases and J dropped 4 bases, with 26 bases sitting between them.

The chain has TRBV7-9 and TRBJ2-2; 7 bases are a match to TRBD1. The CDR3 loop spans 13 amino acids. CDR1 and CDR2 (germline): SEHNR, FQNEAQ (reference sequence). Unmatched junction bases numbered 2, after V lost 5 bases and J lost 5 bases. In DNA form, the CDR3 reads TGTGCCAGCAGCGGGACAGTAACCGGGGAGCTGTTTTTT. It yields the protein CASSGTVTGELFF.

The chain couples TRBV5-1 to TRBJ2-1; D unresolved. The V end was cut by 5 bases, the J end by 6 bases, with 12 bases between. The germline V gene encodes CDR1 SGHRS and CDR2 YFSETQ. This CDR3 spans 13 amino acids. CDR3 nucleotide sequence: TGCGCCAGCAGGATACACTATACCAATGAGCAGTTCTTC. As protein: CASRIHYTNEQFF.

This chain connects TRBV29-1 to TRBJ2-5; TRBD1 matches at 9 bases. After removal of 6 bases from V and 1 base from J, the junction contained 6 bases not matched to a gene. Germline V gives CDR1 SQVTM, CDR2 ANQGSEA. CDR3 size: 14 residues. The CDR3 protein is CSVGQGYLQETQYF. The CDR3, as DNA: TGCAGCGTCGGACAGGGGTACCTCCAAGAGACCCAGTACTTC.

The chain uses TRBV6-5 and TRBJ1-2, with 7 bases fitting TRBD1. The CDR3 spans 13 residues. V was clipped by 7 bases and J by 2 bases; unmatched bases: 4. Germline V gives CDR1 MNHEY, CDR2 SVGAGI. CDR3 sequence: CASKTTGNYGYTF. For the CDR3, the DNA is TGTGCCAGCAAAACGACAGGGAACTATGGCTACACCTTC.

The chain combines TRBV19 with TRBJ2-3; 14 bases align to TRBD2. CDR3 size: 17 residues. The germline gives CDR1 LNHDA, CDR2 SQIVND (reference sequence). V dropped 1 base and J dropped 4; count of bases not matched to a gene: 4. CDR3 DNA: TGTGCCAGTAGTATAGCGGGGACTAGCGGGAGCCCAGATACGCAGTATTTT. It specifies CASSIAGTSGSPDTQYF. Filled out from reference TRBV19 and TRBJ2-3, the complete variable domain reads DGGITQSPKYLFRKEGQNVTLSCEQNLNHDAMYWYRQDPGQGLRLIYYSQIVNDFQKGDIAEGYSVSREKKESFPLTVTSAQKNPTAFYLCASSIAGTSGSPDTQYFGPGTRLTVL.

The chain combines TRBV18 with TRBJ1-6, with D tentatively TRBD1 (6 bases). From germline, CDR1 is KGHSH and CDR2 LQKENI. The CDR3 extends over 16 amino acids. Trimming cost V 4 bases and J 7 bases, with 17 bases left between them. The CDR3 region has the DNA TGTGCCAGCTCACGGGCCTTGGGGGGGCCGAATTCACCCCTCCACTTT. Translation: CASSRALGGPNSPLHF.

Comments on this clone: A junction boundary mismatches the germline segment, possibly from a read error. This chain links TRBV19 with TRBJ1-6, with a possible D match to TRBD1 (6 bases). The CDR3 is 14 residues long. Per germline, CDR1 LNHDA and CDR2 SQIVND (reference sequence). The CDR3 loop is CTSSNGTPQGPLHF. CDR3 DNA sequence: TGTACCAGTAGTAACGGGACACCCCAAGGGCCCCTCCACTTT.